One and the same sample provided the 30 T cell receptor beta chains below, sequenced in a study of cytomegalovirus exposure and HLA in healthy donors. With 60 Vbeta and 13 Jbeta primers, the PCR was carried out. Sequencing was performed with immunoSEQ multiplex PCR; in TCRdb, only in-frame clones are kept and a portion is missing. The sample includes roughly 73,000 clones. The sequenced sample was PBMCs. Every receptor here comes from a man aged 50 to 59 in good health and CMV-seropositive.

The rearrangement links TRBV18 to TRBJ1-5; 7 nucleotides align to TRBD1. CDR3 length: 15 residues. The germline V gene has CDR1 KGHSH and CDR2 LQKENI. Trimming cost V 2 bases and J 6 bases; bases outside gene matches: 7. CDR3 nucleotides: TGTGCCAGCTCACCAGGGCAGGGGGTACTTCAGCCCCAGCATTTT. This sequence encodes CASSPGQGVLQPQHF.

V and J are TRBV5-1 and TRBJ2-1, with 8 bases matching TRBD2. The germline gives CDR1 SGHRS, CDR2 YFSETQ. With V trimmed by 0 bases and J by 9 bases, 5 bases remained unmatched. This CDR3 region has 14 residues. The CDR3 nucleotides are TGCGCCAGCAGCTTGGCGGGGGGGCAGTTTGAGCAGTTCTTC. Encoded protein: CASSLAGGQFEQFF.

The V gene is TRBV14, the J gene TRBJ1-1; the match to TRBD1 covers 11 bases. The CDR3 loop spans 17 amino acids. Germline V gene lookup returns CDR1 SGHDN and CDR2 FVKESK. Germline trimming cut 3 bases from V and 1 base from J; bases unmatched to any gene: 7. CDR3 nucleotide sequence: TGTGCCAGCAGCCACCACCGGACAGGGGGCAGGAACACTGAAGCTTTCTTT. Amino acid sequence: CASSHHRTGGRNTEAFF.

This chain links TRBV7-6 with TRBJ2-7; 11 bases are a match to TRBD2. The CDR3 length is 15 residues. The germline V gene encodes CDR1 SGHVS and CDR2 FNYEAQ. The J segment lost 6 bases and the V segment lost 4 bases, leaving 8 bases of the junction unmatched. The CDR3 loop is CASSSLAGGRGEQYF. CDR3 coding DNA: TGTGCCAGCAGCTCCTTAGCGGGAGGGAGAGGCGAGCAGTACTTC.

The V gene is TRBV6-1, the J gene TRBJ2-5; 9 nucleotides line up with TRBD1. J was trimmed by 5 bases and V by 1 base; bases with no gene match: 2. The CDR3 is 14 amino acids. In germline, CDR1 is MNHNS, CDR2 SASEGT. DNA of the CDR3: TGTGCCAGCAGTGAAGTAGGACAGGGGGAGACCCAGTACTTC. It encodes CASSEVGQGETQYF.

The J gene is TRBJ1-1, the V gene TRBV2; D is possibly TRBD1 (5 bases). The CDR3 contains 12 residues. Trimming removed 8 bases from V and 11 bases from J, with 18 bases in between. Per the germline V gene, CDR1 is SNHLY and CDR2 is FYNNEI. The DNA of the CDR3 is TGTGCCAGCGAAAAGGGGCGCGACGAGGCTTTCTTT. Translated, it gives CASEKGRDEAFF.

The V call is TRBV6-5, the J call TRBJ2-7, with TRBD1 matching over 9 bases. The junction had 4 bases not matched to a gene; V was cut back by 6 bases and J by 1 base. The CDR3 runs to 14 residues. CDR1 is MNHEY and CDR2 is SVGAGI in the germline V gene. In nucleotides, the CDR3 is TGTGCCAGCAGGGACAGGGGTACTTCCTACGAGCAGTACGTC. Residues: CASRDRGTSYEQYV.

The chain carries TRBV7-9 and TRBJ1-2, with unresolved D. This CDR3 has 13 residues. V lost 3 bases to trimming and J lost 6 bases, with 11 bases between them. Germline CDR1 SEHNR, CDR2 FQNEAQ (reference sequence). The CDR3 protein is CASSFGGRDGYTF. The CDR3 DNA is TGTGCCAGCAGCTTTGGAGGGCGGGATGGCTACACCTTC.

The chain joins TRBV2 to TRBJ1-2; 8 nucleotides align to TRBD1. This CDR3 is built from 14 residues. CDR1 and CDR2 (germline): SNHLY, FYNNEI. Germline trimming cut 2 bases from V and 8 bases from J; bases unmatched to any gene: 7. CDR3 DNA sequence: TGTGCCAGCAGTGAACGGACAGGGACGGAAGGCTACACCTTC. It encodes CASSERTGTEGYTF.

This sequence joins TRBV10-1 and TRBJ1-2; 7 bases line up with TRBD1. Per germline, CDR1 WNHNN and CDR2 SYGVQD (reference sequence). CDR3 length: 12 residues. Germline trimming cut 5 bases from V and 5 bases from J; bases unmatched to any gene: 2. The CDR3 spells CASSIQGYGYTF. DNA for the CDR3: TGCGCCAGCAGTATACAGGGGTATGGCTACACCTTC.

The rearrangement uses TRBV7-9 and TRBJ1-2; the D gene is possibly TRBD1 (5 bases). Germline CDR1 SEHNR, CDR2 FQNEAQ (reference sequence). The V gene lost 5 bases and the J gene lost 7 bases, with 14 bases spanning the gap. The CDR3 is made up of 13 amino acids. The CDR3 sequence: CASSLPGRGGYTF. CDR3 sequence (DNA): TGTGCCAGCAGCCTCCCGGGGAGGGGTGGCTACACCTTC.

The V gene is TRBV9, the J gene TRBJ1-2; D gene unclear. This CDR3 is 11 amino acids long. Per the germline V gene, CDR1 is SGDLS and CDR2 is YYNGEE. V shed 6 bases and J shed 12 bases, with 15 bases lying between them. In DNA form, the CDR3 reads TGTGCCAGCACCGACGGGTTTTCCCACACCTTC. Translating gives CASTDGFSHTF. Supplemented by reference TRBV9 and TRBJ1-2, the full variable domain reads DSGVTQTPKHLITATGQRVTLRCSPRSGDLSVYWYQQSLDQGLQFLIQYYNGEERAKGNILERFSAQQFPDLHSELNLSSLELGDSALYFCASTDGFSHTFGSGTRLTVV.

J is TRBJ2-5 and V is TRBV7-2; 7 bases match TRBD1. The length of the CDR3 is 15 residues. CDR1 is SGHTA and CDR2 is FQGNSA in the germline V gene. Trimming at V came to 5 bases and at J to 5 bases, leaving 11 bases not matched to a gene. The CDR3 DNA reads as TGTGCCAGCAGCCCCCAGACAGGGTGGGAGGAGACCCAGTACTTC. The encoded protein is CASSPQTGWEETQYF.

The genes are TRBV28 and TRBJ1-2; TRBD1 agrees at 8 bases. Trimming at V came to 8 bases and at J to 5 bases, leaving 7 bases not matched to a gene. In germline, CDR1 is MDHEN, CDR2 SYDVKM. This CDR3 has 13 amino acids. CDR3 sequence reads: CASGLGQGYGYTF. In DNA, the CDR3 is TGTGCCAGCGGGCTCGGACAGGGATATGGCTACACCTTC.

V usage is TRBV5-1 and J usage is TRBJ2-7, with unresolved D. The CDR3 is 14 residues long. CDR1 is SGHRS and CDR2 is YFSETQ in the germline V gene. Trimming took 4 bases from V and 5 from J, leaving 16 bases between them. Here the CDR3 reads CASSPLEVAHEQYF. The CDR3 nucleotides are TGCGCCAGCAGCCCCCTAGAGGTAGCCCACGAGCAGTACTTC. The full variable domain, in which reference TRBV5-1 and TRBJ2-7 provide the parts outside the CDR3, is KAGVTQTPRYLIKTRGQQVTLSCSPISGHRSVSWYQQTPGQGLQFLFEYFSETQRNKGNFPGRFSGRQFSNSRSEMNVSTLELGDSALYLCASSPLEVAHEQYFGPGTRLTVT.

V usage is TRBV6-1 and J usage is TRBJ2-7; a weak D match, TRBD1 (6 bases). This CDR3 has 13 amino acids. Deletions cut 5 bases from V and 4 bases from J, with 12 bases between. CDR1 and CDR2 from the germline V gene are MNHNS and SASEGT. The CDR3 region is CASSPRTVYEQYF. In nucleotides, the CDR3 is TGTGCCAGCAGTCCCCGGACAGTTTACGAGCAGTACTTC.

The chain recombines TRBV7-2 with TRBJ2-3; TRBD2 matches 9 bases. The CDR3 covers 15 residues. V lost 1 base, J lost 8 bases, and 7 bases stayed unmatched. Germline values: CDR1 SGHTA, CDR2 FQGNSA. DNA for the CDR3: TGTGCCAGCAGCTTAGAAGCGGGGGGTATGGGTACGCAGTATTTT. Amino acid sequence: CASSLEAGGMGTQYF.

The gene calls are TRBV5-1 and TRBJ1-1, with D unclear. Trimming removed 0 bases from V and 5 bases from J, with 11 bases in between. The CDR3 spans 14 residues. Germline values: CDR1 SGHRS, CDR2 YFSETQ. The CDR3 DNA reads as TGCGCCAGCAGCTTGGGCGGCTCTGCTACTGAAGCTTTCTTT. This translates into CASSLGGSATEAFF.

V and J are TRBV21-1 and TRBJ1-1; the table's D call TRBD1 went unverified against the DNA. TRBV21-1 is labeled a pseudogene. The CDR3 has 15 amino acids. The CDR3 spells CASSNTLDRGTEAFF. CDR3 nucleotide sequence: TGTGCCAGCAGCAATACGTTAGACAGGGGCACTGAAGCTTTCTTT.

With regard to this clone: Other DNA sequences in the same sample also yield this CDR3. The gene calls are TRBV20-1 and TRBJ2-7; TRBD1 might be the D (7 bases). V was trimmed by 5 bases and J by 4 bases, leaving 9 bases between them. This CDR3 spans 11 amino acids. Germline V lookup: CDR1 DFQATT, CDR2 SNEGSKA (reference sequence). The CDR3 region is CSAPGGYEQYF. CDR3 coding DNA: TGCAGTGCTCCAGGGGGGTACGAGCAGTACTTC.

The chain recombines TRBV9 with TRBJ1-2; TRBD1 is a possible D gene (5 bases). The V end was cut by 0 bases, the J end by 6 bases, with 9 bases between. Germline V lookup: CDR1 SGDLS, CDR2 YYNGEE. The CDR3 has 13 amino acids. Written as DNA, the CDR3 is TGTGCCAGCAGCGTAGTGGCAGGGAATGGCTACACCTTC. The encoded protein is CASSVVAGNGYTF.

The chain recombines TRBV5-1 with TRBJ2-7; a possible D gene is TRBD1 (5 bases). The CDR3 has 14 residues. Between the trimmed V and J ends, which lost 0 bases and 2 bases, there was a span of 9 bases. Germline V gene sequence: CDR1 SGHRS, CDR2 YFSETQ. The CDR3 DNA reads as TGCGCCAGCAGCTTGGAAGGGGCCCCCTACGAGCAGTACTTC. It codes for CASSLEGAPYEQYF. The entire variable domain, with the rest obtained from reference TRBV5-1 and TRBJ2-7, is as follows: KAGVTQTPRYLIKTRGQQVTLSCSPISGHRSVSWYQQTPGQGLQFLFEYFSETQRNKGNFPGRFSGRQFSNSRSEMNVSTLELGDSALYLCASSLEGAPYEQYFGPGTRLTVT.

The chain combines TRBV6-1 with TRBJ1-4, with D perhaps matching TRBD1 (6 bases). V was clipped by 0 bases and J by 5 bases, with 10 bases between them. The CDR3 runs 15 residues. Germline CDR1 MNHNS, CDR2 SASEGT. CDR3 residues: CASSEAEGGNEKLFF. The CDR3 DNA follows: TGTGCCAGCAGTGAAGCGGAGGGGGGGAATGAAAAACTGTTTTTT.

Regarding this clone: A read error is likely, as this CDR3 ends without the conserved phenylalanine or tryptophan. Because the CDR3's place on the DNA is in doubt, the DNA is left out and the CDR3 is given as listed by TCRdb. The rearrangement links TRBV5-1 to TRBJ2-7; the DNA was not compared with TRBD1, the D call given in the table. From germline, CDR1 is SGHRS and CDR2 YFSETQ. A total of 15 residues make up the CDR3, ends included. The CDR3 sequence: CASSLVRQTADRNVD.

CDR3 DNA: TGTGCCAGCAGCTTAGAACTAGACCCGGGGGGCACAGATACGCAGTATTTT. The encoded protein is CASSLELDPGGTDTQYF. The rearrangement links TRBV7-2 to TRBJ2-3, with D perhaps matching TRBD2 (6 bases). The CDR3 is made up of 17 amino acids. CDR1 and CDR2 (germline): SGHTA, FQGNSA. V gave up 1 base and J gave up 1 base, with 15 bases separating them.

The V call is TRBV4-1, the J call TRBJ2-1, with D uncertain. V gave up 0 bases and J gave up 4 bases, with 7 bases separating them. The CDR3 extends over 14 amino acids. Germline V gene sequence: CDR1 MGHRA, CDR2 YSYEKL. The CDR3 is CASSQDEEYNEQFF. CDR3 sequence (DNA): TGCGCCAGCAGCCAAGATGAAGAGTACAATGAGCAGTTCTTC.

The chain recombines TRBV5-1 with TRBJ2-5; no firm D call. Trimming removed 0 bases from V and 3 bases from J, with 9 bases in between. Germline loops: CDR1 SGHRS, CDR2 YFSETQ. The CDR3 has 14 residues. CDR3 region: CASSLGSREETQYF. The DNA of the CDR3 is TGCGCCAGCAGCTTGGGTTCTCGTGAAGAGACCCAGTACTTC.

This chain joins TRBV6-1 and TRBJ2-4, with TRBD1 matching 7 bases. Germline V gene data show CDR1 as MNHNS and CDR2 as SASEGT. The trim removed 0 bases at V and 0 bases at J, leaving 8 bases unmatched. CDR3 length equals 18 residues. CDR3 coding DNA: TGTGCCAGCAGTGAAGCAGGGGGCGCCTACTTAGCCAAAAACATTCAGTACTTC. This codes for CASSEAGGAYLAKNIQYF.

The chain has TRBV2 and TRBJ2-2, with 7 bases lining up with TRBD2. The germline V gene has CDR1 SNHLY and CDR2 FYNNEI. V was clipped by 0 bases and J by 9 bases; unmatched bases: 4. The CDR3 runs 14 residues. The chain's CDR3 is CASSEAAGGRELFF. For the CDR3, the DNA is TGTGCCAGCAGTGAAGCCGCCGGGGGGAGGGAGCTGTTTTTT.

The chain has TRBV6-5 and TRBJ2-3; maybe TRBD1 (5 bases). The CDR3 spans 11 residues. V was pared by 7 bases and J by 10 bases, with 12 bases between. CDR1 and CDR2 from the germline V gene are MNHEY and SVGAGI. The chain's CDR3 is CASTLKGAQYF. CDR3 sequence (DNA): TGTGCCAGCACCCTTAAAGGGGCGCAGTATTTT.